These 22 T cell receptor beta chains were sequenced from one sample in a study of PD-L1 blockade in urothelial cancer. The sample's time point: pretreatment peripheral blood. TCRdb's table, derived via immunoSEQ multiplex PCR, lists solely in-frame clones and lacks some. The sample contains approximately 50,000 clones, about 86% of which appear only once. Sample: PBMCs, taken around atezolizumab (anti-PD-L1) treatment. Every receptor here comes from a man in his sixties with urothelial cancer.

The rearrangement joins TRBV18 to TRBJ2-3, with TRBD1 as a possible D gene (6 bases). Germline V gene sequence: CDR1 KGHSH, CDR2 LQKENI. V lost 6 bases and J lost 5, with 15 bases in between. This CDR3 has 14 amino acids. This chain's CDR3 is CASSFMGAGDTQYF. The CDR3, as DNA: TGTGCCAGCTCGTTTATGGGGGCTGGAGATACGCAGTATTTT.

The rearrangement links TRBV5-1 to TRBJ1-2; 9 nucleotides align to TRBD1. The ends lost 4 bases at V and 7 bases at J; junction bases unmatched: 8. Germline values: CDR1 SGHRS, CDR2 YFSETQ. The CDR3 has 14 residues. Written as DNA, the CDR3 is TGCGCCAGCAGCGGACTACAGGGGGCGCTTGGCTACACCTTC. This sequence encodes CASSGLQGALGYTF.

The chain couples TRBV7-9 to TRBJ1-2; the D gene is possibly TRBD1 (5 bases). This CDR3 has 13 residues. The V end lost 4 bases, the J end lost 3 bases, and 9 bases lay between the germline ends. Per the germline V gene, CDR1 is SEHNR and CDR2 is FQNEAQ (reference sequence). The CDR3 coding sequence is TGTGCCAGCAGCTCCACACAGGACTATGGCTACACCTTC. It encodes CASSSTQDYGYTF.

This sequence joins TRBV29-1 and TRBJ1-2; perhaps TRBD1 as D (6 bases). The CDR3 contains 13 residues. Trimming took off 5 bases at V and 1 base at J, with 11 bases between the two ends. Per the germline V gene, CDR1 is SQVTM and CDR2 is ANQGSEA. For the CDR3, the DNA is TGCAGCGTTAGACAGGAAAATAACTATGGCTACACCTTC. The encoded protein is CSVRQENNYGYTF.

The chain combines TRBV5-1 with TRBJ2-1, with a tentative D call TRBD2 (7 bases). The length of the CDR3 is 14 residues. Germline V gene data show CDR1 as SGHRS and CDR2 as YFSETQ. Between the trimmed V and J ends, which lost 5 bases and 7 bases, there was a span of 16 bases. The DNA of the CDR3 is TGCGCCAGCAGACCCCCTGGGGGGGCGAATGAGCAGTTCTTC. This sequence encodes CASRPPGGANEQFF.

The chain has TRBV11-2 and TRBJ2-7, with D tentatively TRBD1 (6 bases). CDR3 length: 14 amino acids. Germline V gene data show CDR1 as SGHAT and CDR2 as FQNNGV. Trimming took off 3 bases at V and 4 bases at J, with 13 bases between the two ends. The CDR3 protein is CASSLGRGMYEQYF. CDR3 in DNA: TGTGCCAGCAGCTTGGGCAGGGGAATGTACGAGCAGTACTTC.

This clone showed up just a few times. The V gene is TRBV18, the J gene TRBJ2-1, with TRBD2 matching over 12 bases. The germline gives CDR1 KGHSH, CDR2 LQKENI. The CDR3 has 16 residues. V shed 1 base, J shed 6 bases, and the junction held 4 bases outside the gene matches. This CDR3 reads CASSPRASGRVNEQFF. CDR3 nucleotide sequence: TGTGCCAGCTCACCACGAGCTAGCGGGAGGGTCAATGAGCAGTTCTTC.

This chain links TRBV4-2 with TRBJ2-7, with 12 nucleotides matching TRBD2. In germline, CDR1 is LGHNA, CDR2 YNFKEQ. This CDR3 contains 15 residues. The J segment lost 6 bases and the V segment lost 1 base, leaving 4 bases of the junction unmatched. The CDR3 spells CASSQVTSGRSEQYF. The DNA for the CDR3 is TGTGCCAGCAGCCAAGTAACTAGCGGGAGGAGCGAGCAGTACTTC.

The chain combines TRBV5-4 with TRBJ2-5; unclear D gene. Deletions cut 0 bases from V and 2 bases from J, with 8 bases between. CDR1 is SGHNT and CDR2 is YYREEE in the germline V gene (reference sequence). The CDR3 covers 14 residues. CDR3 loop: CASSLGSKQETQYF. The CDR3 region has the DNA TGTGCCAGCAGCTTGGGGAGCAAACAAGAGACCCAGTACTTC.

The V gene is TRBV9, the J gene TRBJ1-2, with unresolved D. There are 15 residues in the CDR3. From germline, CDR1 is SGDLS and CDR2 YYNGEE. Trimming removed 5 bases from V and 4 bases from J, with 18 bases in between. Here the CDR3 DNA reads TGTGCCAGCAGGGCCACTGCGGGGAATAGCTATGGCTACACCTTC. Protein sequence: CASRATAGNSYGYTF.

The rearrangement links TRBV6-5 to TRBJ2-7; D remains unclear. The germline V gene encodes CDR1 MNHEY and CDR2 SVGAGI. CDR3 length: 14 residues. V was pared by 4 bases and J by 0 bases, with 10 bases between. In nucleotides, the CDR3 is TGTGCCAGCAGTTTCGATACAGTCTCCTACGAGCAGTACTTC. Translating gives CASSFDTVSYEQYF.

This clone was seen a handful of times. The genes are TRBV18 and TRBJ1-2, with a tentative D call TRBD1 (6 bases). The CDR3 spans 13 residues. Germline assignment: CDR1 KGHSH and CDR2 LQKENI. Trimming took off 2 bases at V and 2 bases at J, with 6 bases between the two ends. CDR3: CASSPGQNYGYTF. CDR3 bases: TGTGCCAGCTCACCAGGACAGAACTATGGCTACACCTTC.

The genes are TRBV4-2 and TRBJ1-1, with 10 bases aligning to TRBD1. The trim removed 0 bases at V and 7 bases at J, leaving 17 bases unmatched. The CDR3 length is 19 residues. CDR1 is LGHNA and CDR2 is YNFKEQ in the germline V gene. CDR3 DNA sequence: TGTGCCAGCAGCCAAGATTTGAGGGGAATTGGGACAGGGGAAGGTGAAGCTTTCTTT. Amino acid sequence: CASSQDLRGIGTGEGEAFF.

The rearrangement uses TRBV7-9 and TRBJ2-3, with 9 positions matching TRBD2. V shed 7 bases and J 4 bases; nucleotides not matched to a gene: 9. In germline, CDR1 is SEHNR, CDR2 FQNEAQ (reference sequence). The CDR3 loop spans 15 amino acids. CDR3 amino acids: CASIRSGRGADTQYF. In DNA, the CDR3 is TGTGCCAGCATCCGTAGCGGGAGAGGCGCAGATACGCAGTATTTT.

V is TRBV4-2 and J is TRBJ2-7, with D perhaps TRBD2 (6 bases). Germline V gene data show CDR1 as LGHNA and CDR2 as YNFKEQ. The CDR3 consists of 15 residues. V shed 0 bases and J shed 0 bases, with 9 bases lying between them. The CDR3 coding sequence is TGTGCCAGCAGCCAAGACTCCGGGGGCTCCTACGAGCAGTACTTC. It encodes CASSQDSGGSYEQYF.

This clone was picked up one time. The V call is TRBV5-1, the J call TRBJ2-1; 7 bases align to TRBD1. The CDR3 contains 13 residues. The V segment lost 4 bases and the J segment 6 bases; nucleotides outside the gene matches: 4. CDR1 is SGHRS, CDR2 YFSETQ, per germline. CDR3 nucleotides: TGCGCCAGCAGCGACAGGGTCTCCAATGAGCAGTTCTTC. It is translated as CASSDRVSNEQFF.

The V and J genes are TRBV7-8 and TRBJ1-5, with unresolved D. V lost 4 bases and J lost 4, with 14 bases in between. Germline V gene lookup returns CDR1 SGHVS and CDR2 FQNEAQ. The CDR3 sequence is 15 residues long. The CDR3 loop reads CASSSDQTGNQPQHF. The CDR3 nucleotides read TGTGCCAGCAGCTCCGACCAGACGGGGAATCAGCCCCAGCATTTT.

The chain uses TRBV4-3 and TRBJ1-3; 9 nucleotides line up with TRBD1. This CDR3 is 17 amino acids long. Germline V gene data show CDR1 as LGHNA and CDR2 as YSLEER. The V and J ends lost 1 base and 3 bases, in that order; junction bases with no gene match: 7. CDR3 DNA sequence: TGCGCCAGCAGCCAAGTAACAGGGGGCGTAGGTGGAAACACCATATATTTT. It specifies CASSQVTGGVGGNTIYF.

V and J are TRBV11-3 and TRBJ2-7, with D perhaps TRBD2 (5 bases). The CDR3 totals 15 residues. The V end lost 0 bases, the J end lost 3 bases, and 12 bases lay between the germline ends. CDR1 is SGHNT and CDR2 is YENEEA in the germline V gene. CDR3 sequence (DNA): TGTGCCAGCAGCTTAGAGAGCGCCAGCGGCTACGAGCAGTACTTC. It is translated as CASSLESASGYEQYF.

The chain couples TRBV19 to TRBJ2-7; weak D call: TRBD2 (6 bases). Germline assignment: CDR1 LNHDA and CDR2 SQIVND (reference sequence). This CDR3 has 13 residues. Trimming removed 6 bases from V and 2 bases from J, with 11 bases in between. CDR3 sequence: CASSSPGAYEQYF. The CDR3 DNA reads TGTGCCAGTAGCTCTCCGGGGGCCTACGAGCAGTACTTC.

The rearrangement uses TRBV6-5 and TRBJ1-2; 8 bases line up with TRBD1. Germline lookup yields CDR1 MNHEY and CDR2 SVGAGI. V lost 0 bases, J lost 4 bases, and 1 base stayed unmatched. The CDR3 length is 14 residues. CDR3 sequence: CASSYSQGAYGYTF. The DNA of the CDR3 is TGTGCCAGCAGTTACTCGCAGGGGGCCTATGGCTACACCTTC.

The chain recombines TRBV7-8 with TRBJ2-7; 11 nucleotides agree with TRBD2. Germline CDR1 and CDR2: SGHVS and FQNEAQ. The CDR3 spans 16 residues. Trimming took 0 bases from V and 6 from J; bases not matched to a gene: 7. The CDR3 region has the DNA TGTGCCAGCAGCTTAGCGATACTAGCGGGAGTCGGCGAGCAGTACTTC. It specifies CASSLAILAGVGEQYF.